The next 11 T cell receptor beta chains were all read from a single sample in a study of CD8 T cells in ankylosing spondylitis. Study-wide results and caveats: One TCR beta motif, made up of roughly eight highly homologous variants, appeared characteristic of ankylosing spondylitis blood.

No cognate antigen is known for these TCRs. TCRdb re-called the 5' RACE reads through MiXCR, storing one row per CDR3 protein. The sample contains around 220,000 distinct CDR3 sequences, about 17% of which appear only once. Sequenced sample: blood, either unsorted or a sorted T cell fraction (not recorded which). The receptor source for this set is a male donor with ankylosing spondylitis.

This clonotype was recorded a few times. The rearrangement joins TRBV11-3 to TRBJ2-7; D uncertain. CDR1 and CDR2 from the germline V gene are SGHNT and YENEEA. CDR3 length: 13 amino acids. V lost 2 bases and J lost 1, with 6 bases in between. The CDR3 protein is CASSLHSSYEQYF. CDR3 coding DNA: TGTGCCAGCAGCTTACACTCATCCTACGAGCAGTACTTC.

This clonotype was seen a few times. V and J are TRBV20-1 and TRBJ2-1; TRBD1 agrees at 9 bases. In germline, CDR1 is DFQATT, CDR2 SNEGSKA (reference sequence). Unmatched junction bases numbered 9, after V lost 1 base and J lost 2 bases. The CDR3 has 17 amino acids. CDR3 in amino acids: CSARVLQGASTYNEQFF. CDR3 DNA sequence: TGCAGTGCTAGAGTCCTACAGGGGGCCTCAACCTACAATGAGCAGTTCTTC.

The table lists this clonotype with a few counts. The V gene is TRBV30, the J gene TRBJ2-7, with D hard to call. Germline V gene lookup returns CDR1 GTSNPN and CDR2 SVGIG (reference sequence). Trimming shortened V by 5 bases and J by 0 bases, and 8 bases separated the two germline ends. The CDR3 runs to 12 residues. CDR3 bases: TGTGCCTGGGGTCATCTCTCCTACGAGCAGTACTTC. This encodes CAWGHLSYEQYF.

A few counts support this clonotype. The chain employs TRBV29-1 and TRBJ1-1; 8 nucleotides agree with TRBD1. The CDR3 length is 15 residues. The V and J ends lost 7 bases and 1 base, in that order; junction bases with no gene match: 11. Germline assignment: CDR1 SQVTM and CDR2 ANQGSEA. CDR3 sequence (DNA): TGCAGCGCGGCCCCTTTCGGACAGGGGAACACTGAAGCTTTCTTT. This encodes CSAAPFGQGNTEAFF. Using reference TRBV29-1 and TRBJ1-1 for the parts outside the CDR3, the full variable domain is SAVISQKPSRDICQRGTSLTIQCQVDSQVTMMFWYRQQPGQSLTLIATANQGSEATYESGFVIDKFPISRPNLTFSTLTVSNMSPEDSSIYLCSAAPFGQGNTEAFFGQGTRLTVV.

The sample holds a few counts of this clonotype. The chain employs TRBV12-3 or TRBV12-4 and TRBJ1-2; no definite D call. V dropped 3 bases and J dropped 4 bases, with 9 bases sitting between them. The CDR3 runs to 13 residues. CDR3 sequence (DNA): TGTGCCAGCAGTTTGGACGGCTCCTATGGCTACACCTTC. Translating it yields CASSLDGSYGYTF.

The gene calls are TRBV7-8 and TRBJ2-3, with TRBD2 matching over 13 bases. In germline, CDR1 is SGHVS, CDR2 FQNEAQ. The V and J ends lost 1 base and 5 bases, in that order; junction bases with no gene match: 6. The CDR3 is made up of 17 amino acids. The CDR3 nucleotides read TGTGCCAGCAGCTTAGGAACTAGCGGGAGGGCAATAGATACGCAGTATTTT. Translated, it gives CASSLGTSGRAIDTQYF.

This clonotype has a handful of counts. The J gene is TRBJ1-1, the V gene TRBV28; TRBD1 is a possible D gene (6 bases). The V gene lost 8 bases and the J gene lost 1 base, with 14 bases spanning the gap. The CDR3 is 14 amino acids. CDR1 is MDHEN, CDR2 SYDVKM, per germline. The CDR3 nucleotides read TGTGCCAGCGCACTACAGGGATCGAACACTGAAGCTTTCTTT. Amino acid sequence: CASALQGSNTEAFF.

This clonotype was seen more than once but under ten times. This chain connects TRBV4-3 to TRBJ2-7; D is unresolved. The germline V and J ends were trimmed by 0 bases and 3 bases, with 9 bases remaining between them. CDR1 is LGHNA, CDR2 YSLEER, per germline. The CDR3 runs to 14 residues. The CDR3 DNA reads TGCGCCAGCAGCCAAGATCGACATGACTACGAGCAGTACTTC. Its translation is CASSQDRHDYEQYF.

The chain has TRBV7-3 and TRBJ1-1; 8 bases match TRBD1. Per germline, CDR1 SGHTA and CDR2 FQGTGA. J was trimmed by 3 bases and V by 9 bases; bases with no gene match: 6. The CDR3 runs to 13 residues. The CDR3 region has the DNA TGTGCCAGTCGAGGACAGGGTGACACTGAAGCTTTCTTT. Encoded protein: CASRGQGDTEAFF.

This clonotype occurred many times. J is TRBJ2-7 and V is TRBV7-9, with D perhaps matching TRBD2 (5 bases). The CDR3 contains 13 residues. Germline V gene lookup returns CDR1 SEHNR and CDR2 FQNEAQ (reference sequence). Trimming removed 4 bases from V and 5 bases from J, with 12 bases in between. Written as DNA, the CDR3 is TGTGCCAGCAGCTACTCCGAGGGTGACGAGCAGTACTTC. Translation gives CASSYSEGDEQYF.

This clonotype was seen only once. V is TRBV5-5 and J is TRBJ1-1; D may be TRBD1 (5 bases). Looked up from germline, CDR1 is SGHKS and CDR2 is YYEKEE (reference sequence). Between the trimmed V and J ends, which lost 1 base and 4 bases, there was a span of 8 bases. The CDR3 totals 13 residues. CDR3 DNA sequence: TGTGCCAGCAGCTTGTATGGGGGCACTGAAGCTTTCTTT. It specifies CASSLYGGTEAFF. Using reference TRBV5-5 and TRBJ1-1 for the parts outside the CDR3, the full variable domain is DAGVTQSPTHLIKTRGQQVTLRCSPISGHKSVSWYQQVLGQGPQFIFQYYEKEERGRGNFPDRFSARQFPNYSSELNVNALLLGDSALYLCASSLYGGTEAFFGQGTRLTVV.